The 17 T cell receptor beta chains below were found in one sample sequenced in a study of Tregs in tolerant kidney transplant recipients. Only in-frame clones appear in the TCRdb table, and some are missing; sequencing was by immunoSEQ multiplex PCR. This sample has about 94,000 clones, with roughly 93% found just once. This specimen was CD4+ T cells from blood, taken before the transplant. These receptors all stem from a human donor who received a combined kidney and bone marrow transplant.

The chain couples TRBV5-4 to TRBJ2-5; D possibly corresponds to TRBD1 (5 bases). The DNA end favors TRBJ2-7, so the J call may be wrong. The CDR3 runs 13 residues. Germline lookup yields CDR1 SGHNT and CDR2 YYREEE (reference sequence). CDR3 in amino acids: CASSYAQGYEQYF. The CDR3 DNA sequence: TGTGCCAGCAGCTACGCTCAGGGCTACGAGCAGTACTTC.

The chain is built from TRBV7-8 and TRBJ1-2; a weak D match, TRBD1 (6 bases). The CDR3 covers 14 residues. Trimming took off 2 bases at V and 2 bases at J, with 9 bases between the two ends. Germline V gene data show CDR1 as SGHVS and CDR2 as FQNEAQ. The CDR3 DNA reads as TGTGCCAGCAGCTTAATGGGGACAAACTATGGCTACACCTTC. Translating it yields CASSLMGTNYGYTF.

The chain has TRBV5-4 and TRBJ2-7; 7 nucleotides agree with TRBD2. Per the germline V gene, CDR1 is SGHNT and CDR2 is YYREEE (reference sequence). CDR3 length: 14 residues. With V trimmed by 5 bases and J by 0 bases, 5 bases remained unmatched. CDR3 residues: CASRSGTNSYEQYF. DNA for the CDR3: TGTGCCAGCAGATCCGGGACTAACTCCTACGAGCAGTACTTC.

CDR3 amino acids: CASSEVGTGKAFF. In DNA form, the CDR3 reads TGTGCCAGCAGTGAAGTGGGGACAGGGAAAGCTTTCTTT. This chain links TRBV2 with TRBJ1-1; 9 positions agree with TRBD1. The CDR3 sequence is 13 residues long. V was clipped by 1 base and J by 9 bases; unmatched bases: 3. Germline assignment: CDR1 SNHLY and CDR2 FYNNEI. Full variable domain (remainder filled in from reference TRBV2 and TRBJ1-1): EPEVTQTPSHQVTQMGQEVILRCVPISNHLYFYWYRQILGQKVEFLVSFYNNEISEKSEIFDDQFSVERPDGSNFTLKIRSTKLEDSAMYFCASSEVGTGKAFFGQGTRLTVV.

The chain recombines TRBV27 with TRBJ1-3, with 7 bases aligning to TRBD1. V trimming: 6 bases; J trimming: 2 bases; junction bases outside the gene matches: 1. CDR1 and CDR2 (germline): MNHEY, SMNVEV (reference sequence). The CDR3 spans 13 residues. The chain's CDR3 is CASSTGAGNTIYF. Written as DNA, the CDR3 is TGTGCCAGCAGCACAGGGGCTGGAAACACCATATATTTT.

This chain uses TRBV28 with TRBJ2-2; D is possibly TRBD1 (6 bases). This CDR3 has 16 residues. V was cut by 6 bases and J by 0 bases, with 14 bases left in between. CDR1 MDHEN and CDR2 SYDVKM come from the germline V gene. The CDR3 spells CASSPLGGTNTGELFF. CDR3 in DNA: TGTGCCAGCAGCCCTTTAGGGGGAACGAACACCGGGGAGCTGTTTTTT.

This chain's CDR3 is CASSLALYQETQYF. In DNA form, the CDR3 reads TGCGCCAGCAGCTTGGCCCTGTACCAAGAGACCCAGTACTTC. The chain carries TRBV5-1 and TRBJ2-5, with D unclear. Trimming stripped 0 bases from V and 0 bases from J, with 6 bases between. Germline assignment: CDR1 SGHRS and CDR2 YFSETQ. The CDR3 covers 14 residues.

The chain recombines TRBV5-1 with TRBJ1-1; possible D gene TRBD1, 5 bases. The ends were cut back, 1 base at V and 5 bases at J, with 15 bases in the middle. This CDR3 is 15 amino acids long. From germline, CDR1 is SGHRS and CDR2 YFSETQ. Here the CDR3 DNA reads TGCGCCAGCAGCTTGAATGGGCAGGGATTGACTGAAGCTTTCTTT. As protein: CASSLNGQGLTEAFF. Full variable domain (remainder filled in from reference TRBV5-1 and TRBJ1-1): KAGVTQTPRYLIKTRGQQVTLSCSPISGHRSVSWYQQTPGQGLQFLFEYFSETQRNKGNFPGRFSGRQFSNSRSEMNVSTLELGDSALYLCASSLNGQGLTEAFFGQGTRLTVV.

This rearrangement joins TRBV9 to TRBJ2-3; 11 positions agree with TRBD2. V lost 0 bases, J lost 2 bases, and 5 bases stayed unmatched. Germline V gene data show CDR1 as SGDLS and CDR2 as YYNGEE. This CDR3 contains 17 residues. CDR3 sequence: CASSVGTSGGYTDTQYF. The CDR3 DNA sequence: TGTGCCAGCAGCGTAGGAACTAGCGGGGGATACACAGATACGCAGTATTTT.

The rearrangement uses TRBV5-1 and TRBJ2-3, with TRBD2 identical over 12 bases. The CDR3 consists of 17 residues. The junction had 7 bases not matched to a gene; V was cut back by 0 bases and J by 5 bases. Germline lookup yields CDR1 SGHRS and CDR2 YFSETQ. Here the CDR3 DNA reads TGCGCCAGCAGCTTGGGACCTAGCGGGGGGGCCGAAGATACGCAGTATTTT. This gives the protein CASSLGPSGGAEDTQYF.

The chain employs TRBV18 and TRBJ2-5, with D perhaps matching TRBD2 (5 bases). Trimming took off 2 bases at V and 4 bases at J, with 20 bases between the two ends. CDR1 and CDR2 from the germline V gene are KGHSH and LQKENI. The CDR3 length is 17 residues. The chain's CDR3 is CASSPISGGLSGETQYF. In nucleotides, the CDR3 is TGTGCCAGCTCACCAATTTCAGGAGGCCTTTCTGGAGAGACCCAGTACTTC.

The gene calls are TRBV2 and TRBJ2-3, with D possibly TRBD1 on 6 matching bases. Germline CDR1 reads SNHLY; CDR2 reads FYNNEI. Trimming took 5 bases from V and 0 from J, leaving 18 bases between them. This CDR3 is built from 17 residues. This CDR3 is CASSPPRRGKSTDTQYF. As DNA, the CDR3 is TGTGCCAGCAGTCCTCCCCGCAGGGGCAAGAGCACAGATACGCAGTATTTT.

The chain couples TRBV6-1 to TRBJ1-2; no clear D. V was pared by 7 bases and J by 0 bases, with 9 bases between. Germline-derived CDR1 and CDR2 are MNHNS and SASEGT. The CDR3 is made up of 13 amino acids. CDR3 amino acids: CASTREPNYGYTF. CDR3 sequence (DNA): TGTGCCAGCACAAGAGAACCTAACTATGGCTACACCTTC.

This clone has only a few counts. The chain joins TRBV30 to TRBJ2-7; 8 bases are a match to TRBD1. From germline, CDR1 is GTSNPN and CDR2 SVGIG (reference sequence). CDR3 size: 13 residues. The J segment lost 0 bases and the V segment lost 4 bases, leaving 2 bases of the junction unmatched. CDR3 region: CAWTGQDSYEQYF. In nucleotides, the CDR3 is TGTGCCTGGACGGGACAGGACTCCTACGAGCAGTACTTC.

This clone was recorded only once. This chain uses TRBV7-3 with TRBJ2-7; 13 positions match TRBD2. Germline CDR1 SGHTA, CDR2 FQGTGA. J gave up 7 bases and V 5 bases, and 8 bases lay outside the gene matches. This CDR3 has 15 amino acids. The CDR3 DNA is TGTGCCAGCAGCCCGGGACTAGCGGGATCTCAGGAGCAGTACTTC. It is translated as CASSPGLAGSQEQYF. Variable domain in full (rest from reference TRBV7-3 and TRBJ2-7): GAGVSQTPSNKVTEKGKYVELRCDPISGHTALYWYRQSLGQGPEFLIYFQGTGAADDSGLPNDRFFAVRPEGSVSTLKIQRTERGDSAVYLCASSPGLAGSQEQYFGPGTRLTVT.

This chain joins TRBV19 and TRBJ2-3; TRBD2 is a possible D gene (5 bases). Germline V gene data show CDR1 as LNHDA and CDR2 as SQIVND (reference sequence). The CDR3 sequence is 14 residues long. V lost 7 bases, J lost 3 bases, and 14 bases lay in between. CDR3 residues: CASTLGSVTDTQYF. In nucleotides, the CDR3 is TGTGCCAGTACTCTAGGTAGCGTGACAGATACGCAGTATTTT. Full variable domain (missing parts from reference TRBV19 and TRBJ2-3): DGGITQSPKYLFRKEGQNVTLSCEQNLNHDAMYWYRQDPGQGLRLIYYSQIVNDFQKGDIAEGYSVSREKKESFPLTVTSAQKNPTAFYLCASTLGSVTDTQYFGPGTRLTVL.

V is TRBV30 and J is TRBJ1-1, with unresolved D. From germline, CDR1 is GTSNPN and CDR2 SVGIG (reference sequence). Between the trimmed V and J ends, which lost 0 bases and 2 bases, there was a span of 7 bases. The CDR3 loop spans 13 amino acids. CDR3: CAWSVSINTEAFF. CDR3 in DNA: TGTGCCTGGAGTGTATCCATTAACACTGAAGCTTTCTTT. The full variable domain, in which reference TRBV30 and TRBJ1-1 provide the parts outside the CDR3, is SQTIHQWPATLVQPVGSPLSLECTVEGTSNPNLYWYRQAAGRGLQLLFYSVGIGQISSEVPQNLSASRPQDRQFILSSKKLLLSDSGFYLCAWSVSINTEAFFGQGTRLTVV.